The T cell receptor beta chain under discussion was sequenced for a study of graft-versus-host responses after intestinal transplantation. Across the study: Recipients were given multivisceral, liver-intestinal, or isolated intestinal transplants. Following induction with anti-thymocyte globulin, all recipients were given tacrolimus and steroids for approximately three years. Study-wide points: GvH clones appeared in recipient marrow, some first in ileum or blood. GvH clone levels peaked in circulation, and this peak was associated with early post-transplant HvG declines.

Clones were sequenced by immunoSEQ multiplex PCR, and TCRdb holds only the in-frame ones, with some missing. The sample shows roughly 12,000 clones, 65% to 80% of them seen only once. In regard to this clone: The antigen remains unidentified.

Germline values: CDR1 MNHNS, CDR2 SASEGT. This CDR3 spans 14 amino acids. The V end was cut by 0 bases, the J end by 1 base, with 4 bases between. The sequences come from PBMCs, collected about 490 days after intestinal transplant. V and J are TRBV6-1 and TRBJ1-3; D is unclear. The source is a human patient who received an intestinal transplant, so some T cells may come from the graft donor. The CDR3 DNA sequence: TGTGCCAGCAGTGAAGCGGAGTCTGGAAACACCATATATTTT. Its translation is CASSEAESGNTIYF.